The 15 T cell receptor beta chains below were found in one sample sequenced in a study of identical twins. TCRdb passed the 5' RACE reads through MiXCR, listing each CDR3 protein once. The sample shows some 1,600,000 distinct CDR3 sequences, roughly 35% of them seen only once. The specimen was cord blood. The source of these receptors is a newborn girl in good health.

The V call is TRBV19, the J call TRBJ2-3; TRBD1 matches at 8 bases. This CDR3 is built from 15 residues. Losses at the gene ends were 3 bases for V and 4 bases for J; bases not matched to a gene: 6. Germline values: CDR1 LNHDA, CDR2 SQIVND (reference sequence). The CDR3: CASSIRTGWADTQYF. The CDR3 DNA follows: TGTGCCAGTAGTATCCGGACAGGGTGGGCAGATACGCAGTATTTT.

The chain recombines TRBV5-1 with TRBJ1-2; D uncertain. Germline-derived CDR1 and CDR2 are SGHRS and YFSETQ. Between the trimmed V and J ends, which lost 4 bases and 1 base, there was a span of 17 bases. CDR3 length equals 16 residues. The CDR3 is CASSPGSQRFNYGYTF. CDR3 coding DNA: TGCGCCAGCAGCCCGGGTTCGCAGAGGTTTAACTATGGCTACACCTTC.

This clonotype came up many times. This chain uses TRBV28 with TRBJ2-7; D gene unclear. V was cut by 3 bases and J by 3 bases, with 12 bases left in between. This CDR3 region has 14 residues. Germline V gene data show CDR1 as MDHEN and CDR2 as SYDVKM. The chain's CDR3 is CASSFPSLVYEQYF. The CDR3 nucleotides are TGTGCCAGCAGTTTTCCTAGTTTGGTCTACGAGCAGTACTTC.

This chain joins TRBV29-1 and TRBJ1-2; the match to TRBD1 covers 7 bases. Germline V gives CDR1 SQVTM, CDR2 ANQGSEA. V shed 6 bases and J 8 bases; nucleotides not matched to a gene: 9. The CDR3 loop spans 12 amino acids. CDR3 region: CSVSTGVGGYTF. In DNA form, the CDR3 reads TGCAGCGTCTCCACAGGGGTAGGCGGCTACACCTTC.

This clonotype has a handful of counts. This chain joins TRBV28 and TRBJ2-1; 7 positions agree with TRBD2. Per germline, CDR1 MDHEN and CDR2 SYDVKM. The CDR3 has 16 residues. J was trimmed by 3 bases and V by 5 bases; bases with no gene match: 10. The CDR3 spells CASSPTSAILYNEQFF. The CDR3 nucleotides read TGTGCCAGCAGTCCTACTAGCGCCATTCTCTACAATGAGCAGTTCTTC. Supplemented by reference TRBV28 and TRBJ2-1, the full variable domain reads DVKVTQSSRYLVKRTGEKVFLECVQDMDHENMFWYRQDPGLGLRLIYFSYDVKMKEKGDIPEGYSVSREKKERFSLILESASTNQTSMYLCASSPTSAILYNEQFFGPGTRLTVL.

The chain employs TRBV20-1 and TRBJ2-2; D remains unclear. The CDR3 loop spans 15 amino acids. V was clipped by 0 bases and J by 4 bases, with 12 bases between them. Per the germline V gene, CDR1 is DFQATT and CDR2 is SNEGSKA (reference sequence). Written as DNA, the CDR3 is TGCAGTGCTAGAGATCACAGAGGCCCCACCGGGGAGCTGTTTTTT. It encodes CSARDHRGPTGELFF.

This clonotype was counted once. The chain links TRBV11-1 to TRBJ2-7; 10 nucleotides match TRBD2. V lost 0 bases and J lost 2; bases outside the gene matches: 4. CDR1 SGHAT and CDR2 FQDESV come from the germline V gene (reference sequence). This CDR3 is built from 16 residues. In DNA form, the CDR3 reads TGTGCCAGCAGCTTAGCGCAACTAGCGGGGCCCTACGAGCAGTACTTC. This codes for CASSLAQLAGPYEQYF. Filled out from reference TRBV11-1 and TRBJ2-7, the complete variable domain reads EAEVAQSPRYKITEKSQAVAFWCDPISGHATLYWYRQILGQGPELLVQFQDESVVDDSQLPKDRFSAERLKGVDSTLKIQPAELGDSAMYLCASSLAQLAGPYEQYFGPGTRLTVT.

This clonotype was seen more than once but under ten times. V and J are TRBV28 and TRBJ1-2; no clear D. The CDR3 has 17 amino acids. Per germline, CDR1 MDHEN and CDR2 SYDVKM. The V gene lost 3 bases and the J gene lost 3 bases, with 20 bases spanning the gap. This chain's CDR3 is CASSFSQDPLSYYGYTF. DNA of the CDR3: TGTGCCAGCAGTTTTTCGCAGGATCCCCTTTCTTACTATGGCTACACCTTC.

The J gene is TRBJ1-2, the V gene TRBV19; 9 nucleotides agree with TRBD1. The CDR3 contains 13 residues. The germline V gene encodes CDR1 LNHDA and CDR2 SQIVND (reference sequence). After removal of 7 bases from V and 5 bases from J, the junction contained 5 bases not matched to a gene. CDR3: CASTFGTGYGYTF. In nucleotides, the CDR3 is TGTGCCAGTACGTTTGGGACAGGGTATGGCTACACCTTC.

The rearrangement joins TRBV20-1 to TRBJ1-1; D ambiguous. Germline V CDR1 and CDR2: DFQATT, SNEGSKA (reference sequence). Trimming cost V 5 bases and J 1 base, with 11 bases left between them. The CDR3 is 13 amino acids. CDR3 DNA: TGCAGTGCTGAAAAAGGTGGGAACACTGAAGCTTTCTTT. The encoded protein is CSAEKGGNTEAFF.

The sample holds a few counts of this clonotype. The CDR3 DNA sequence: TGCAGCGTTGAAGATCGGGTGGGCTACAATGAGCAGTTCTTC. It translates to CSVEDRVGYNEQFF. The rearrangement links TRBV29-1 to TRBJ2-1; unclear D gene. Between the trimmed V and J ends, which lost 0 bases and 3 bases, there was a span of 9 bases. Per germline, CDR1 SQVTM and CDR2 ANQGSEA. This CDR3 region has 14 residues.

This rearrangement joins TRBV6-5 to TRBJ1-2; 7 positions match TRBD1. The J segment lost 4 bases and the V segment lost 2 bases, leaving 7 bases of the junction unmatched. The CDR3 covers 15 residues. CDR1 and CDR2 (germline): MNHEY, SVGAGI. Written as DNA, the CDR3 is TGTGCCAGCAGTTACGCGGACAGGCCGTTCTATGGCTACACCTTC. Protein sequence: CASSYADRPFYGYTF.

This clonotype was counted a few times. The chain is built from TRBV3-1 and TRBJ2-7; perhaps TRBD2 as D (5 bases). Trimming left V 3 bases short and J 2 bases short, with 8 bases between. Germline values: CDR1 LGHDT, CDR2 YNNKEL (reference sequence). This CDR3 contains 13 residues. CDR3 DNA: TGTGCCAGCAGCCACGGGGATACCTACGAGCAGTACTTC. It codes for CASSHGDTYEQYF.

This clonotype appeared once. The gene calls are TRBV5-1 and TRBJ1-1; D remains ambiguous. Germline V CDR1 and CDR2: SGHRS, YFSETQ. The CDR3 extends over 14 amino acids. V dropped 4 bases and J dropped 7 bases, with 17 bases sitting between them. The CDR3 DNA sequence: TGCGCCAGCAGCATAGACCCTTTGAGCGGTGAAGCTTTCTTT. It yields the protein CASSIDPLSGEAFF.

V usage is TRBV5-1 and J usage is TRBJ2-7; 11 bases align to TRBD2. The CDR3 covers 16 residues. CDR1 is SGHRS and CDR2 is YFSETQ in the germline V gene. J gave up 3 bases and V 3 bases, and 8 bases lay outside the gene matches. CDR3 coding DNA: TGCGCCAGCAGCTCACCAAAGACTAGCGGGATCTACGAGCAGTACTTC. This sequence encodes CASSSPKTSGIYEQYF.